The 5 T cell receptor beta chains presented below share a single source sample, sequenced in a study of CD8 T cells in Susac syndrome. An input of about 0.5 to 1 ug of RNA was subjected to reverse transcription using random hexamers. TCRdb redid the calling of the immunoSEQ multiplex PCR reads with MiXCR, one entry per CDR3 protein. The table has roughly 50,000 distinct CDR3 sequences, 93% seen once. Specimen: CD8+ T cells from PBMCs. These TCRs come from a human donor in good health.

This rearrangement joins TRBV3-1 to TRBJ2-5; TRBD1 aligns across 9 bases. The germline V gene encodes CDR1 LGHDT and CDR2 YNNKEL (reference sequence). The CDR3 is 15 residues long. Trimming removed 3 bases from V and 5 bases from J; junction bases left unmatched: 7. The CDR3 region is CASSQGGQGKETQYF. DNA of the CDR3: TGTGCCAGCAGCCAGGGAGGACAGGGGAAGGAGACCCAGTACTTC.

The gene calls are TRBV6-5 and TRBJ2-2; D is undetermined. Trimming took off 4 bases at V and 4 bases at J, with 19 bases between the two ends. From germline, CDR1 is MNHEY and CDR2 SVGAGI. This CDR3 has 17 residues. CDR3 nucleotide sequence: TGTGCCAGCAGTTCCACCGCCCCCAGGTCCATCACCGGGGAGCTGTTTTTT. The encoded protein is CASSSTAPRSITGELFF.

This clonotype has a single count. The chain joins TRBV7-9 to TRBJ2-7; D is unclear. Germline lookup yields CDR1 SEHNR and CDR2 FQNEAQ (reference sequence). This CDR3 is built from 14 residues. The ends were cut back, 1 base at V and 2 bases at J, with 9 bases in the middle. The CDR3 nucleotides read TGTGCCAGCAGCTTAGAAGGGTTCCCCTACGAGCAGTACTTC. This codes for CASSLEGFPYEQYF.

V gene TRBV20-1 combines with J gene TRBJ2-7; D gene uncertain. Deletions cut 6 bases from V and 0 bases from J, with 12 bases between. Germline loops: CDR1 DFQATT, CDR2 SNEGSKA (reference sequence). The CDR3 is 13 amino acids. The CDR3 region is CSAQRKPSYEQYF. Here the CDR3 DNA reads TGCAGTGCCCAGAGGAAGCCCTCCTACGAGCAGTACTTC.

The rearrangement joins TRBV20-1 to TRBJ2-5; no reliable D call. CDR3 size: 10 residues. Per germline, CDR1 DFQATT and CDR2 SNEGSKA (reference sequence). V lost 4 bases to trimming and J lost 9 bases, with 9 bases between them. DNA of the CDR3: TGCAGTGCTAACCCAGTCCCCCAGTACTTC. The encoded protein is CSANPVPQYF.